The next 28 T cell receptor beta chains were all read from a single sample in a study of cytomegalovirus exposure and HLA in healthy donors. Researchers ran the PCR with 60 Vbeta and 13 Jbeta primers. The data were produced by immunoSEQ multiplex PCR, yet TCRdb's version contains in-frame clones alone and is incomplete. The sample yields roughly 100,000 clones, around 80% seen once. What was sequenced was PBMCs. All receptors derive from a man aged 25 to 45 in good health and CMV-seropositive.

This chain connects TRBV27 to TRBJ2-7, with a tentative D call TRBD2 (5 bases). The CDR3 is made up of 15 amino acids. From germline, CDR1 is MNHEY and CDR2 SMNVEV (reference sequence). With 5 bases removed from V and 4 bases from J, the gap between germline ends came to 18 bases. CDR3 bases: TGTGCCAGCAGTACCCGGCAGAGGGTTACTTACGAGCAGTACTTC. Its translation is CASSTRQRVTYEQYF.

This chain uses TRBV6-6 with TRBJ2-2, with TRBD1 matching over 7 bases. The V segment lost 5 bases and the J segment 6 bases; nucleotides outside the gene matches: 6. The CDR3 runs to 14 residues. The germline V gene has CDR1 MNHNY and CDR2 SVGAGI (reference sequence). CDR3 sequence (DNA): TGTGCCAGCAGTAGTAGACAGGGCCCCGGGGAGCTGTTTTTT. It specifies CASSSRQGPGELFF.

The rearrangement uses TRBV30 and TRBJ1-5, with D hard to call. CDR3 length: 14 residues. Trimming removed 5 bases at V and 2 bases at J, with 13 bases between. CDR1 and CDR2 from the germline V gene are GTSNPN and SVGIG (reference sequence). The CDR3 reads CAWDNLGGNQPQHF. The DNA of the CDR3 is TGTGCCTGGGACAATCTGGGTGGCAATCAGCCCCAGCATTTT.

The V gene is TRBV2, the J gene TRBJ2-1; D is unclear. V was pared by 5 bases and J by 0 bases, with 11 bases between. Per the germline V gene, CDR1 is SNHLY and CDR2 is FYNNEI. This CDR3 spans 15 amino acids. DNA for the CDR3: TGTGCCAGCAGTCCTGACTTGAGCTCCTACAATGAGCAGTTCTTC. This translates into CASSPDLSSYNEQFF.

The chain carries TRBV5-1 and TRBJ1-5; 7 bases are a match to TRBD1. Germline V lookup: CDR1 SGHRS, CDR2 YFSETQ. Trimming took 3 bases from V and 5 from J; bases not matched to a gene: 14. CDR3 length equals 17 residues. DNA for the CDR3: TGCGCCAGCAGCTCCGGACCTCCGGGGACAGCTCATCAGCCCCAGCATTTT. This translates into CASSSGPPGTAHQPQHF.

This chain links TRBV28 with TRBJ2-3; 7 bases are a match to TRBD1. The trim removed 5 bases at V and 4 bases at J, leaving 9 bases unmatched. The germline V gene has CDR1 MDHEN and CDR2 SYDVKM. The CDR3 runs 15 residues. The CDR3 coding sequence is TGTGCCAGCAGTCGCGACAGGGTAGGGGCAGATACGCAGTATTTT. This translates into CASSRDRVGADTQYF.

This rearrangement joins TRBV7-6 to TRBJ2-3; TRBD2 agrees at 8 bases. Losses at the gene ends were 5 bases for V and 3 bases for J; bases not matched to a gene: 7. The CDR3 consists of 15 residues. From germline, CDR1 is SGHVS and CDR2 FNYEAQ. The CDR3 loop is CASSPWAGGTDTQYF. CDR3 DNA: TGTGCCAGCAGCCCCTGGGCGGGAGGAACAGATACGCAGTATTTT.

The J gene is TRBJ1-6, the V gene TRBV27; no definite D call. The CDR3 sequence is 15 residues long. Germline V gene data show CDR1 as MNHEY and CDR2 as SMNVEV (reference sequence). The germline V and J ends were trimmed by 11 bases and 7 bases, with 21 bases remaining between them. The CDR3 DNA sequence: TGTGCCTGGACTTTTGAGGAAGGAGGCAATTCACCCCTCCACTTT. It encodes CAWTFEEGGNSPLHF.

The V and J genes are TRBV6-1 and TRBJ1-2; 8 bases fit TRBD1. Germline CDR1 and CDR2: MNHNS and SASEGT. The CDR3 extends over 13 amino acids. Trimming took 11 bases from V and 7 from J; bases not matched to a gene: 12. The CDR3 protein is CASDRELLPGYTF. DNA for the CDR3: TGTGCCTCGGACAGGGAATTGTTGCCTGGCTACACCTTC.

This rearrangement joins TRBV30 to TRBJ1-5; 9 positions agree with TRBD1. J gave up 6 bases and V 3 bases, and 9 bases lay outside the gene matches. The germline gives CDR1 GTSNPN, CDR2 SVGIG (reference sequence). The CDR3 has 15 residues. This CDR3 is CAWRVPQGAGQPQHF. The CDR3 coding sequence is TGTGCCTGGAGAGTCCCACAGGGGGCAGGTCAGCCCCAGCATTTT.

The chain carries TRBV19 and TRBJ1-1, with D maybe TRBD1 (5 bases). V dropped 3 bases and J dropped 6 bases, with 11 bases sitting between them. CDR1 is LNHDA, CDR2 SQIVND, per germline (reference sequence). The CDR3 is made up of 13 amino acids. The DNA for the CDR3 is TGTGCCAGTAGTATGTGGGGCGGGGCTGAAGCTTTCTTT. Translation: CASSMWGGAEAFF.

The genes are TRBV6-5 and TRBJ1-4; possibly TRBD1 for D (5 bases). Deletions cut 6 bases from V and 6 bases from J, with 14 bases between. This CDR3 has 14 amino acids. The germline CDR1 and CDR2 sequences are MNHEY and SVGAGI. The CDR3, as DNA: TGTGCCAGCAGAAAGGGGTGGGAGGATGAAAAACTGTTTTTT. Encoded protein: CASRKGWEDEKLFF.

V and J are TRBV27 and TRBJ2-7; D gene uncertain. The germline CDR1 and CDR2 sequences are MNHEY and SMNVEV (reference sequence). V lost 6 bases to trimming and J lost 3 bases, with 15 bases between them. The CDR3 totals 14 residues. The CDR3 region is CASSPRQRLYEQYF. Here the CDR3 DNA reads TGTGCCAGCAGCCCCAGGCAACGGCTCTACGAGCAGTACTTC.

CDR3 DNA: TGTGCCAGCAGTTTAAGGGCAGGGGTAAAGACCGGGGAGCTGTTTTTT. Translation: CASSLRAGVKTGELFF. This chain connects TRBV28 to TRBJ2-2, with D perhaps TRBD1 (6 bases). The germline V gene has CDR1 MDHEN and CDR2 SYDVKM. The CDR3 has 16 residues. With 2 bases removed from V and 5 bases from J, the gap between germline ends came to 15 bases.

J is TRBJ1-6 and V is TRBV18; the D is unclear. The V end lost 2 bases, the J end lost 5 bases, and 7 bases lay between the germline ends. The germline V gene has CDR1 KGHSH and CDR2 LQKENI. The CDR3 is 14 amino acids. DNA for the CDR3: TGTGCCAGCTCACCAAACGGGAATAATTCACCCCTCCACTTT. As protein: CASSPNGNNSPLHF.

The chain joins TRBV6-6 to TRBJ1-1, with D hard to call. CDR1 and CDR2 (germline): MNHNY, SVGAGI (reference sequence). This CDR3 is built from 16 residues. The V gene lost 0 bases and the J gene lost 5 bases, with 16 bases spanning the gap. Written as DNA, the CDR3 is TGTGCCAGCAGTTACTCGAACCCCTCCCTCGGGACTGAAGCTTTCTTT. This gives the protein CASSYSNPSLGTEAFF.

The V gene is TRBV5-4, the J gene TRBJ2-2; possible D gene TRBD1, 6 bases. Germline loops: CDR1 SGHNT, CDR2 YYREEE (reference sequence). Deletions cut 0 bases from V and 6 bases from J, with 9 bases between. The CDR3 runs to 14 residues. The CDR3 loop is CASSLVGGSGELFF. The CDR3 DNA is TGTGCCAGCAGCTTGGTAGGGGGATCCGGGGAGCTGTTTTTT.

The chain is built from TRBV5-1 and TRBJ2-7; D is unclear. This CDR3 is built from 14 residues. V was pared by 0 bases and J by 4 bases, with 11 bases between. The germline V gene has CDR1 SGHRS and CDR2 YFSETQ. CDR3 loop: CASSLEAALYEQYF. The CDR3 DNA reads TGCGCCAGCAGCTTGGAGGCAGCACTATACGAGCAGTACTTC.

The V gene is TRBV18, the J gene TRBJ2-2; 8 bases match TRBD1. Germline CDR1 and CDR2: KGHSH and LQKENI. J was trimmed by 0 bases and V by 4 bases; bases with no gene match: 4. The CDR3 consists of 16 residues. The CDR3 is CASSLQGAANTGELFF. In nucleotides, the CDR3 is TGTGCCAGCTCACTCCAGGGGGCCGCGAACACCGGGGAGCTGTTTTTT.

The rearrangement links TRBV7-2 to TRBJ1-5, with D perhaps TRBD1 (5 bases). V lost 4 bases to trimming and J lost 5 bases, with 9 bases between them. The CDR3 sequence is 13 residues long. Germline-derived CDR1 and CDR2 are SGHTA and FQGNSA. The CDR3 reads CASSSWGDQPQHF. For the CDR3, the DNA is TGTGCCAGCAGCTCCTGGGGGGATCAGCCCCAGCATTTT.

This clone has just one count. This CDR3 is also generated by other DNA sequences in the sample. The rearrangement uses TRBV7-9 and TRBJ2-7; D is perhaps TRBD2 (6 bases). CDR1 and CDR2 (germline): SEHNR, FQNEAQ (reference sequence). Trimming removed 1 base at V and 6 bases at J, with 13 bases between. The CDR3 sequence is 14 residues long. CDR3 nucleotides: TGTGCCAGCAGCTTAGGGGCAGGGCGGGGCGAGCAGTACTTC. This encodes CASSLGAGRGEQYF.

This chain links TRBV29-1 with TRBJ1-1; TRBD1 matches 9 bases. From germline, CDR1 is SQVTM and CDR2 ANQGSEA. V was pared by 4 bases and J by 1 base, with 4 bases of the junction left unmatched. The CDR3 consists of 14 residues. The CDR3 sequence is CSVVPQGANTEAFF. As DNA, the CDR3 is TGCAGCGTTGTCCCACAGGGGGCGAACACTGAAGCTTTCTTT.

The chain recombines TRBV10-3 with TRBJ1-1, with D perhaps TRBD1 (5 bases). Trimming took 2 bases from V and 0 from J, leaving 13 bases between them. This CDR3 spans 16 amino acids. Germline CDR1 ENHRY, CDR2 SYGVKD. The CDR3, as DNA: TGTGCCATCAGTGAGCCTGGTGGGGGGTTGAACACTGAAGCTTTCTTT. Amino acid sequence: CAISEPGGGLNTEAFF.

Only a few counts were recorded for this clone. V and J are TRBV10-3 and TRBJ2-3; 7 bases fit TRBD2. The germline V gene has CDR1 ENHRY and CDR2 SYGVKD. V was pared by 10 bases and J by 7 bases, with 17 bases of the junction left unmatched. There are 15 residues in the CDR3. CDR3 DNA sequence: TGTGCCACCCAAACCGGACTAGAGGGAAGAAATACGCAGTATTTT. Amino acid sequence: CATQTGLEGRNTQYF.

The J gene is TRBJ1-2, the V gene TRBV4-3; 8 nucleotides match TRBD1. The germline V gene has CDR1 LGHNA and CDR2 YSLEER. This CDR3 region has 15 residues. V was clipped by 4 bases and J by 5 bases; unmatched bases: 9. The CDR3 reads CASSPLLDRAYGYTF. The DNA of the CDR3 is TGCGCCAGCAGCCCTCTACTGGACAGGGCTTATGGCTACACCTTC.

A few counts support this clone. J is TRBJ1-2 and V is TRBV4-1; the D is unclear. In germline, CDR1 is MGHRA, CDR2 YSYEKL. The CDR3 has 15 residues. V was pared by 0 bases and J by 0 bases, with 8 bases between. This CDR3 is CASSQELHPNYGYTF. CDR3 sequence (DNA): TGCGCCAGCAGCCAAGAACTCCACCCTAACTATGGCTACACCTTC.

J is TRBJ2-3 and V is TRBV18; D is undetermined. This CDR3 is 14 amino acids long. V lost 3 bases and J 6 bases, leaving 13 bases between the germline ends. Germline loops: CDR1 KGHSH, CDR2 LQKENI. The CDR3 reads CASSPLTRSDTQYF. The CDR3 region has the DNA TGTGCCAGCTCACCTCTTACGCGGTCGGATACGCAGTATTTT. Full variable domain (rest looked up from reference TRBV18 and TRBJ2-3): NAGVMQNPRHLVRRRGQEARLRCSPMKGHSHVYWYRQLPEEGLKFMVYLQKENIIDESGMPKERFSAEFPKEGPSILRIQQVVRGDSAAYFCASSPLTRSDTQYFGPGTRLTVL.

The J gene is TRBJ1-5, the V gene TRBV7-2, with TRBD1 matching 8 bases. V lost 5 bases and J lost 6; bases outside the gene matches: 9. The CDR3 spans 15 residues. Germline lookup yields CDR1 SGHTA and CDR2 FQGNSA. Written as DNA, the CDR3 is TGTGCCAGCAGCGATCAGACAGGGGCGGGTCAGCCCCAGCATTTT. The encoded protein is CASSDQTGAGQPQHF. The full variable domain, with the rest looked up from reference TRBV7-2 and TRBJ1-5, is GAGVSQSPSNKVTEKGKDVELRCDPISGHTALYWYRQSLGQGLEFLIYFQGNSAPDKSGLPSDRFSAERTGGSVSTLTIQRTQQEDSAVYLCASSDQTGAGQPQHFGDGTRLSIL.